This T cell receptor beta chain emerged from a study of blood T cell repertoires in COVID-19. About the research overall: Acute-phase and convalescent COVID-19 samples originated in the United States, Italy and Spain. PBMCs, B-cell-depleted T cells, or T cells provided the cDNA or gDNA that made up the material.

The germline CDR1 and CDR2 sequences are WSHSY and SAAADI. This CDR3 spans 14 amino acids. Trimming removed 1 base from V and 4 bases from J, with 10 bases in between. Measured with immunoSEQ multiplex PCR; TCRdb has only the in-frame clones, and not every one. The sample includes fewer than 300,000 clones, about 86% seen only once; the top ten take roughly 12%. Seattle patient enrollment occurred during active infection, with longitudinal follow-up thereafter. This chain links TRBV10-2 with TRBJ1-2; D possibly corresponds to TRBD1 (5 bases). This clonotype was obtained from a woman under 40 with COVID-19, enrolled during active disease. Material: peripheral blood. CDR3 residues: CASSELGGIYGYTF. CDR3 bases: TGCGCCAGCAGTGAGTTGGGGGGGATCTATGGCTACACCTTC.